This is a list of T cell receptor beta chains from one sample in a study of CD8+CD57+ T cells in acquired aplastic anemia. Each CDR3 protein is one row after TCRdb ran MiXCR on the reads. Among 100,000 to 120,000 distinct CDR3 sequences, 51% were seen once, and the ten largest hold around a third. Sequencing was performed on sorted CD4+, CD8+, or CD8+CD57+ T cells (not recorded which) from PBMCs. Every receptor here comes from a human donor in good health, serving as a control. Each CDR3 is given without its conserved first and last residue. Size is omitted from some rows. Given values are once, few, many or a class for expanded clones.

v_call	clone_size	j_call	cdr3_aa
TRBV11-3	NA	TRBJ1-1	ASSLEMNTVAF
TRBV4-1	NA	TRBJ1-1	ASSQGVRGTEAF
TRBV4-1	NA	TRBJ1-5	ASSMTGISNQPQH
TRBV6-5	NA	TRBJ2-7	ASSYRTGDEQY
TRBV4-2	NA	NA	ASSQAELGPSYEQY
TRBV5-5	NA	TRBJ2-3	ASSPLTSTDTQY
TRBV15	once	TRBJ1-2	ATSRDQGFYGYT
TRBV7-2	many	TRBJ2-1	ASSLDWVEAF
TRBV20-1	many	TRBJ2-1	SAGGTRSYNEQF
TRBV25-1	NA	TRBJ1-4	ASSVYRATNEKLF
TRBV9	NA	TRBJ1-6	ASSVEGQGAYNSPLH
TRBV6-1	many	TRBJ1-1	ASSQPEQGINTEAF
TRBV12-3/TRBV12-4	many	TRBJ2-1	ASSGTSGNNEQF
TRBV18	many	TRBJ2-3	ASSPSDGGQDTQY
TRBV3-1	few	TRBJ1-3	ASSHDTGTGERAAGNTIY
TRBV12-3/TRBV12-4	many	TRBJ2-6	ASSSPGSGANVLT
TRBV15	few	TRBJ1-2	ATSRDEYGYT
TRBV15	NA	TRBJ2-1	ATSPTLPGLAASEQF